Following are 18 T cell receptor beta chains from one sample sequenced in a study of CD4+ T cells in melanoma. Data came from immunoSEQ multiplex PCR; TCRdb stores just in-frame clones and leaves some out. The data contain approximately 20,000 clones, about 80% of them singletons. Sequencing was performed on cells from a culture (not recorded whether cultured in vitro). Source of these receptors: a human donor with melanoma.

DNA for the CDR3: TGTGCCAGAGGGGCACCGAGGGGGGGCTACACCTTC. It codes for CARGAPRGGYTF. The rearrangement uses TRBV6-1 and TRBJ1-2, with a possible D match to TRBD1 (6 bases). This CDR3 spans 12 amino acids. Germline V gene data show CDR1 as MNHNS and CDR2 as SASEGT. V was clipped by 9 bases and J by 8 bases, with 16 bases between them.

V and J are TRBV29-1 and TRBJ1-4; D remains ambiguous. Germline CDR1 SQVTM, CDR2 ANQGSEA. V was pared by 6 bases and J by 7 bases, with 15 bases between. This CDR3 region has 13 residues. In DNA form, the CDR3 reads TGCAGCGTGACCCCCTCCGACGGTGAAAAACTGTTTTTT. Translated, it gives CSVTPSDGEKLFF.

The chain carries TRBV19 and TRBJ1-3; no clear D gene. V was trimmed by 6 bases and J by 0 bases, leaving 12 bases between them. The germline CDR1 and CDR2 sequences are LNHDA and SQIVND (reference sequence). CDR3 length equals 15 residues. For the CDR3, the DNA is TGTGCCAGTAGCCCCTCCGGAAACTCTGGAAACACCATATATTTT. As protein: CASSPSGNSGNTIYF.

This rearrangement joins TRBV19 to TRBJ2-3, with TRBD1 as a possible D gene (5 bases). Germline V gene data show CDR1 as LNHDA and CDR2 as SQIVND (reference sequence). The germline V and J ends were trimmed by 6 bases and 5 bases, with 12 bases remaining between them. This CDR3 contains 13 residues. The CDR3 DNA follows: TGTGCCAGTAGGTTAGGGGCCAGAGATACGCAGTATTTT. This translates into CASRLGARDTQYF. The whole variable domain, remainder taken from reference TRBV19 and TRBJ2-3, is DGGITQSPKYLFRKEGQNVTLSCEQNLNHDAMYWYRQDPGQGLRLIYYSQIVNDFQKGDIAEGYSVSREKKESFPLTVTSAQKNPTAFYLCASRLGARDTQYFGPGTRLTVL.

The V call is TRBV5-1, the J call TRBJ2-7, with TRBD2 as a possible D gene (5 bases). The CDR3 sequence is 12 residues long. V was shortened by 4 bases and J by 3 bases, with 8 bases between the two germline ends. CDR1 is SGHRS and CDR2 is YFSETQ in the germline V gene. As DNA, the CDR3 is TGCGCCAGCAGCGGGAGTTTCTACGAGCAGTACTTC. Translating gives CASSGSFYEQYF.

The chain carries TRBV19 and TRBJ2-1; 9 positions match TRBD2. The CDR3 runs 17 residues. With V trimmed by 5 bases and J by 4 bases, 12 bases remained unmatched. CDR1 LNHDA and CDR2 SQIVND come from the germline V gene (reference sequence). The CDR3 loop is CASSPTRRAGGYNEQFF. For the CDR3, the DNA is TGTGCCAGTAGTCCCACCCGGAGAGCGGGGGGTTACAATGAGCAGTTCTTC.

V is TRBV5-1 and J is TRBJ2-5; weak D call: TRBD2 (6 bases). The germline gives CDR1 SGHRS, CDR2 YFSETQ. The CDR3 has 13 amino acids. V lost 4 bases and J lost 4, with 11 bases in between. In nucleotides, the CDR3 is TGCGCCAGCAGCGGCGGGGATCGAGAGACCCAGTACTTC. Protein: CASSGGDRETQYF.

This rearrangement joins TRBV19 to TRBJ2-7; D not certain. This CDR3 contains 13 residues. Germline loops: CDR1 LNHDA, CDR2 SQIVND (reference sequence). The V end lost 4 bases, the J end lost 6 bases, and 13 bases lay between the germline ends. In DNA, the CDR3 is TGTGCCAGTAGTAACGGCAGGTATGCCGAGCAGTACTTC. It encodes CASSNGRYAEQYF. Drawing the rest from reference TRBV19 and TRBJ2-7, the complete variable domain is DGGITQSPKYLFRKEGQNVTLSCEQNLNHDAMYWYRQDPGQGLRLIYYSQIVNDFQKGDIAEGYSVSREKKESFPLTVTSAQKNPTAFYLCASSNGRYAEQYFGPGTRLTVT.

The CDR3 loop reads CASGLAGTQETQYF. The CDR3, as DNA: TGTGCCAGCGGACTAGCGGGGACCCAAGAGACCCAGTACTTC. The V and J genes are TRBV9 and TRBJ2-5, with 12 bases identical to TRBD2. This CDR3 has 14 residues. The germline V gene encodes CDR1 SGDLS and CDR2 YYNGEE. V lost 7 bases and J lost 1; bases outside the gene matches: 2.

The J gene is TRBJ2-7, the V gene TRBV27, with D possibly matching TRBD1 (6 bases). Trimming took off 3 bases at V and 6 bases at J, with 12 bases between the two ends. Germline V gives CDR1 MNHEY, CDR2 SMNVEV (reference sequence). The CDR3 consists of 13 residues. In nucleotides, the CDR3 is TGTGCCAGCAGTTTCGCCGGGACATCCGAGCAGTACTTC. It encodes CASSFAGTSEQYF.

This sequence joins TRBV4-1 and TRBJ2-1; D is uncertain. CDR1 and CDR2 (germline): MGHRA, YSYEKL. CDR3 length equals 19 residues. The V and J ends lost 0 bases and 0 bases respectively, with 18 bases between them. Written as DNA, the CDR3 is TGCGCCAGCAGCCAAGAGGGTTTTAGTACTATAAGCTCCTACAATGAGCAGTTCTTC. Translated, it gives CASSQEGFSTISSYNEQFF.

A single count supports this clone. CDR3 sequence: CASSVGRALNEQFF. The CDR3 DNA follows: TGTGCCAGCAGCGTCGGACGGGCATTGAATGAGCAGTTCTTC. V is TRBV5-4 and J is TRBJ2-1; D uncertain. Germline CDR1 and CDR2: SGHNT and YYREEE (reference sequence). Trimming stripped 4 bases from V and 7 bases from J, with 15 bases between. The CDR3 loop spans 14 amino acids.

This chain uses TRBV13 with TRBJ2-2; 8 bases align to TRBD2. The CDR3 has 16 amino acids. Germline trimming cut 6 bases from V and 7 bases from J; bases unmatched to any gene: 13. The germline V gene has CDR1 PRHDT and CDR2 FYEKMQ (reference sequence). CDR3 in amino acids: CASSSPGLAEGGELFF. CDR3 nucleotides: TGTGCCAGCAGTTCCCCAGGACTAGCAGAAGGCGGGGAGCTGTTTTTT.

The chain combines TRBV18 with TRBJ2-2; a weak D match, TRBD1 (6 bases). The V and J ends lost 1 base and 4 bases respectively, with 13 bases between them. Germline V gene lookup returns CDR1 KGHSH and CDR2 LQKENI. This CDR3 is 16 amino acids long. The CDR3: CASSPRAQGPTGELFF. CDR3 nucleotides: TGTGCCAGCTCACCACGGGCCCAGGGGCCCACCGGGGAGCTGTTTTTT.

V gene TRBV23-1 combines with J gene TRBJ2-7; D perhaps matches TRBD2 (5 bases). TRBV23-1 is placed among ORFs of uncertain function. The V end was cut by 8 bases, the J end by 0 bases, with 14 bases between. This CDR3 has 14 residues. In nucleotides, the CDR3 is TGCGCCAGCGTGGAGGTCCGAACCTCCTACGAGCAGTACTTC. It codes for CASVEVRTSYEQYF.

This clone was detected only a few times. The chain is built from TRBV30 and TRBJ1-4, with D unclear. V lost 0 bases and J lost 8, with 10 bases in between. Germline values: CDR1 GTSNPN, CDR2 SVGIG (reference sequence). CDR3 size: 13 residues. The CDR3 loop is CAWSVRGSEKLFF. Here the CDR3 DNA reads TGTGCCTGGAGTGTACGAGGTTCGGAAAAACTGTTTTTT.

The chain is built from TRBV6-1 and TRBJ2-1; the D is unclear. Germline V gene data show CDR1 as MNHNS and CDR2 as SASEGT. The CDR3 length is 14 residues. V lost 6 bases to trimming and J lost 0 bases, with 9 bases between them. CDR3 DNA sequence: TGTGCCAGCAGGACTCGCAGCTCCTACAATGAGCAGTTCTTC. Protein sequence: CASRTRSSYNEQFF.

The CDR3 DNA follows: TGTGCCAGCAGCGCCCAGGGCTACGAGCAGTACTTC. This translates into CASSAQGYEQYF. This chain uses TRBV9 with TRBJ2-5; perhaps TRBD1 as D (5 bases). The J call may be in error: the DNA end matches TRBJ2-7 better. Germline-derived CDR1 and CDR2 are SGDLS and YYNGEE. The CDR3 has 12 amino acids.